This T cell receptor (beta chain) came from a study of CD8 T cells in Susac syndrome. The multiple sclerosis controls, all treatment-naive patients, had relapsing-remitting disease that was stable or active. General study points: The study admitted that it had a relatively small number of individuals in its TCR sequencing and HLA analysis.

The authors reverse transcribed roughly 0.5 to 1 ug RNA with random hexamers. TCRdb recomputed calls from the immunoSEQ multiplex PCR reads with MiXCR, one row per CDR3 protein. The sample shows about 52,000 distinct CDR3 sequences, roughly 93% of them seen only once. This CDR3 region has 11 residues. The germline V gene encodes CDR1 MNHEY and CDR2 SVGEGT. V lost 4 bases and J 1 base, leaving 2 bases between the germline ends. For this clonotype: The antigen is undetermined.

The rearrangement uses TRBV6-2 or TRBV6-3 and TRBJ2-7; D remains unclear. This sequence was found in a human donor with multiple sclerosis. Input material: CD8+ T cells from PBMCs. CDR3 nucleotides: TGTGCCAGCAGTTGGTCCTACGAGCAGTACTTC. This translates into CASSWSYEQYF.